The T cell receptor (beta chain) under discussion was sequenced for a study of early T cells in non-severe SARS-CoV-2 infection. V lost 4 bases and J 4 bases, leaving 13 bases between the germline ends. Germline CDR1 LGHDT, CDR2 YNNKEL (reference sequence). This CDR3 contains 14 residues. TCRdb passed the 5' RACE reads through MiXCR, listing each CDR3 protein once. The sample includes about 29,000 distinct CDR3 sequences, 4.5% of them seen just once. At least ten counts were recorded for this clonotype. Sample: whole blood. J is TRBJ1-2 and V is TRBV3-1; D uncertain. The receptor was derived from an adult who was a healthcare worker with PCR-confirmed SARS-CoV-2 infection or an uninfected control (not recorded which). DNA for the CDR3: TGTGCCAGCAGCCTGCCGGGGTCTGGCTATGGCTACACCTTC. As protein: CASSLPGSGYGYTF.